A single sample is the source of the 31 T cell receptor beta chains below, sequenced in a study of cytotoxic CD8 clonotypes in ibrutinib-treated CLL. Clones were sequenced by immunoSEQ multiplex PCR, and TCRdb holds only the in-frame ones, with some missing. The sample yields about 160,000 clones, under 90% seen once. The starting material was PBMCs, obtained after 24 months of ibrutinib treatment. The receptors were gathered from a human donor with chronic lymphocytic leukemia.

This chain connects TRBV28 to TRBJ2-2, with D perhaps matching TRBD1 or TRBD2 (6 bases each). Germline V gene sequence: CDR1 MDHEN, CDR2 SYDVKM. Trimming left V 5 bases short and J 9 bases short, with 22 bases between. The CDR3 is made up of 16 amino acids. The CDR3 spells CASSIRGDLRIRELFF. In DNA form, the CDR3 reads TGTGCCAGCAGTATAAGGGGGGACCTGAGGATCCGGGAGCTGTTTTTT.

This clone was seen a few times. V and J are TRBV5-1 and TRBJ2-5; TRBD2 aligns across 12 bases. This CDR3 spans 16 amino acids. Germline V gene data show CDR1 as SGHRS and CDR2 as YFSETQ. Losses at the gene ends were 1 base for V and 5 bases for J; bases not matched to a gene: 6. This chain's CDR3 is CASSLTSGGSKETQYF. The CDR3 nucleotides are TGCGCCAGCAGCTTGACTAGCGGGGGGTCAAAGGAGACCCAGTACTTC.

CDR3 bases: TGTGCCAGCAGCCCCCCGGGGCTAGCGGGAGGAGTAAATGAGCAGTTCTTC. This translates into CASSPPGLAGGVNEQFF. The J gene is TRBJ2-1, the V gene TRBV5-4, with 11 bases that match TRBD2. The CDR3 is 17 amino acids. Germline V lookup: CDR1 SGHNT, CDR2 YYREEE (reference sequence). J gave up 7 bases and V 4 bases, and 13 bases lay outside the gene matches.

This chain links TRBV20-1 with TRBJ2-4; D is unresolved. CDR3 length: 11 residues. In germline, CDR1 is DFQATT, CDR2 SNEGSKA (reference sequence). The V end was cut by 2 bases, the J end by 15 bases, with 14 bases between. The CDR3 sequence: CSARMALPVYF. The CDR3 DNA is TGCAGTGCTAGAATGGCCCTCCCAGTGTACTTC.

A single count supports this clone. The rearrangement joins TRBV2 to TRBJ2-3; D perhaps matches TRBD1 (5 bases). Trimming stripped 4 bases from V and 0 bases from J, with 8 bases between. Germline CDR1 is SNHLY and CDR2 is FYNNEI. This CDR3 has 14 residues. Here the CDR3 reads CASSGTTSTDTQYF. The CDR3 DNA sequence: TGTGCCAGCAGTGGGACAACTAGCACAGATACGCAGTATTTT.

J is TRBJ2-1 and V is TRBV4-2; unclear D gene. Germline CDR1 LGHNA, CDR2 YNFKEQ. The CDR3 runs 17 residues. V lost 4 bases and J 6 bases, leaving 22 bases between the germline ends. The CDR3 bases are TGTGCCAGCAGCCGAAACGGACGGCCTGGAGCCATCAATGAGCAGTTCTTC. Protein product: CASSRNGRPGAINEQFF.

The chain carries TRBV29-1 and TRBJ1-5; D might be TRBD1 (5 bases). This CDR3 has 15 amino acids. CDR1 is SQVTM and CDR2 is ANQGSEA in the germline V gene. V gave up 6 bases and J gave up 0 bases, with 15 bases separating them. The CDR3 loop reads CSVKQGDLSNQPQHF. CDR3 nucleotide sequence: TGCAGCGTGAAGCAGGGAGACCTTAGCAATCAGCCCCAGCATTTT.

The chain uses TRBV18 and TRBJ2-1, with 16 positions matching TRBD2. The V gene's germline CDR1 is KGHSH and CDR2 LQKENI. This CDR3 has 19 amino acids. Trimming removed 4 bases from V and 8 bases from J; junction bases left unmatched: 14. DNA for the CDR3: TGTGCCAGCTCACTCCTAGGGACTAGCGGGAGGGCCCTGGTGGATGAGCAGTTCTTC. This codes for CASSLLGTSGRALVDEQFF.

V is TRBV28 and J is TRBJ2-7, with D tentatively TRBD1 (6 bases). The CDR3 totals 14 residues. Between the trimmed V and J ends, which lost 6 bases and 6 bases, there was a span of 18 bases. CDR1 and CDR2 (germline): MDHEN, SYDVKM. CDR3 loop: CASSLSMRGSEQYF. The CDR3, as DNA: TGTGCCAGCAGCCTGTCGATGAGGGGGAGCGAGCAGTACTTC.

The CDR3 is CASSSWPTNEKLFF. The CDR3 bases are TGTGCCAGCAGCTCTTGGCCAACTAATGAAAAACTGTTTTTT. This chain uses TRBV7-9 with TRBJ1-4; D ambiguous. V was trimmed by 4 bases and J by 0 bases, leaving 6 bases between them. The CDR3 contains 14 residues. Germline CDR1 is SEHNR and CDR2 is FQNEAQ (reference sequence).

The rearrangement joins TRBV4-3 to TRBJ2-7; perhaps TRBD2 as D (7 bases). The V and J ends lost 0 bases and 6 bases respectively, with 18 bases between them. Germline V gene sequence: CDR1 LGHNA, CDR2 YSLEER. This CDR3 contains 16 residues. The chain's CDR3 is CASSQDRMGGLGEQYF. Here the CDR3 DNA reads TGCGCCAGCAGCCAAGATAGGATGGGGGGGCTCGGCGAGCAGTACTTC.

The gene calls are TRBV30 and TRBJ2-3; tentatively, D is TRBD2 (7 bases). Trimming shortened V by 0 bases and J by 6 bases, and 22 bases separated the two germline ends. The germline gives CDR1 GTSNPN, CDR2 SVGIG (reference sequence). The CDR3 covers 17 residues. The DNA for the CDR3 is TGTGCCTGGAGTGTAGGGGGGGCTCCGACCCAACGGGATACGCAGTATTTT. Encoded protein: CAWSVGGAPTQRDTQYF.

The chain is built from TRBV5-1 and TRBJ2-6; unclear D gene. Germline V lookup: CDR1 SGHRS, CDR2 YFSETQ. The V and J ends lost 10 bases and 4 bases respectively, with 15 bases between them. This CDR3 comprises 14 residues. In DNA form, the CDR3 reads TGCGCCGCCTCCCCGGGTGCAGGGGCCAACGTCCTGACTTTC. This sequence encodes CAASPGAGANVLTF.

This clone came up once. The chain employs TRBV11-3 and TRBJ2-7; tentative D call: TRBD1 (6 bases). The V end was cut by 1 base, the J end by 5 bases, with 15 bases between. The CDR3 loop spans 15 amino acids. Germline loops: CDR1 SGHNT, CDR2 YENEEA. CDR3 DNA sequence: TGTGCCAGCAGCTTAGGACTATACAGGGAGAACGAGCAGTACTTC. It yields the protein CASSLGLYRENEQYF.

The CDR3 DNA reads as TGTGCCAGCAGCTTCGGGCTTTTGACAGGCTCTGGAAACACCATATATTTT. Its translation is CASSFGLLTGSGNTIYF. The V and J genes are TRBV7-2 and TRBJ1-3; possibly TRBD1 for D (6 bases). The CDR3 consists of 17 residues. From germline, CDR1 is SGHTA and CDR2 FQGNSA. V was clipped by 3 bases and J by 0 bases, with 15 bases between them.

This clone has just one count. The chain couples TRBV7-2 to TRBJ2-5, with TRBD2 matching 7 bases. Germline CDR1 and CDR2: SGHTA and FQGNSA. The length of the CDR3 is 15 residues. V lost 4 bases, J lost 5 bases, and 10 bases stayed unmatched. In DNA form, the CDR3 reads TGTGCCAGCAGCTCCAACCGTGGGGACTACGAGACCCAGTACTTC. It specifies CASSSNRGDYETQYF.

The rearrangement joins TRBV25-1 to TRBJ2-7; 7 bases are a match to TRBD1. Trimming removed 6 bases from V and 3 bases from J; junction bases left unmatched: 11. In germline, CDR1 is MGHDK, CDR2 SYGVNS. The CDR3 length is 15 residues. CDR3 region: CASSLQGFANYEQYF. In nucleotides, the CDR3 is TGTGCCAGCAGCCTACAGGGGTTCGCAAACTACGAGCAGTACTTC.

The chain is built from TRBV6-6 and TRBJ2-3; D unresolved. Trimming shortened V by 8 bases and J by 4 bases, and 7 bases separated the two germline ends. The CDR3 sequence is 11 residues long. The germline gives CDR1 MNHNY, CDR2 SVGAGI (reference sequence). CDR3 amino acids: CASRRADTQYF. The CDR3 DNA reads as TGTGCCAGCCGAAGGGCAGATACGCAGTATTTT.

The J gene is TRBJ2-7, the V gene TRBV18; no reliable D call. CDR1 is KGHSH and CDR2 is LQKENI in the germline V gene. The CDR3 contains 13 residues. Between the trimmed V and J ends, which lost 0 bases and 0 bases, there was a span of 3 bases. The CDR3 sequence is CASSPPGSYEQYF. CDR3 DNA sequence: TGTGCCAGCTCACCACCCGGCTCCTACGAGCAGTACTTC.

The CDR3 bases are TGCAGCGTTGAAGATCCTCAGGGCAGGGCGGCCGGGGAGCTGTTTTTT. Its protein product is CSVEDPQGRAAGELFF. J is TRBJ2-2 and V is TRBV29-1, with a possible D match to TRBD1 (5 bases). Per germline, CDR1 SQVTM and CDR2 ANQGSEA. With 0 bases removed from V and 6 bases from J, the gap between germline ends came to 17 bases. The CDR3 has 16 residues.

This clone was observed a single time. The V call is TRBV5-8, the J call TRBJ2-1, with 10 bases aligning to TRBD1. J was trimmed by 7 bases and V by 3 bases; bases with no gene match: 10. From germline, CDR1 is SGHTS and CDR2 YDEGEE. The CDR3 spans 16 residues. The CDR3 sequence: CASSSPWGQGTNEQFF. CDR3 coding DNA: TGTGCCAGCAGCTCCCCTTGGGGACAGGGGACGAATGAGCAGTTCTTC.

The chain carries TRBV5-4 and TRBJ2-1; 7 nucleotides align to TRBD2. The germline V gene has CDR1 SGHNT and CDR2 YYREEE (reference sequence). V was clipped by 4 bases and J by 9 bases; unmatched bases: 10. The CDR3 spans 14 residues. DNA for the CDR3: TGTGCCAGCAGCACGGGACTATCGTATGGTGAGCAGTTCTTC. It yields the protein CASSTGLSYGEQFF.

V usage is TRBV25-1 and J usage is TRBJ1-4; the D gene is possibly TRBD1 (5 bases). The CDR3 has 13 amino acids. The germline V gene has CDR1 MGHDK and CDR2 SYGVNS. The V gene lost 0 bases and the J gene lost 8 bases, with 7 bases spanning the gap. The CDR3 sequence: CASSEYQGEKLFF. CDR3 coding DNA: TGTGCCAGCAGTGAATATCAGGGCGAAAAACTGTTTTTT.

The V call is TRBV6-6, the J call TRBJ2-3, with 11 bases matching TRBD1. V was pared by 5 bases and J by 6 bases, with 10 bases of the junction left unmatched. The germline gives CDR1 MNHNY, CDR2 SVGAGI (reference sequence). The CDR3 contains 16 residues. CDR3 nucleotides: TGTGCCAGCAGTGCTTGGACAGGGGGCGTTGGGGATACGCAGTATTTT. Residues: CASSAWTGGVGDTQYF.

This clone was found once. The chain employs TRBV20-1 and TRBJ1-2; no definite D call. The V gene lost 3 bases and the J gene lost 4 bases, with 6 bases spanning the gap. CDR1 DFQATT and CDR2 SNEGSKA come from the germline V gene (reference sequence). The CDR3 loop spans 11 amino acids. The CDR3: CSASGVYGYTF. In DNA form, the CDR3 reads TGCAGTGCTAGTGGAGTCTATGGCTACACCTTC.

This chain links TRBV7-2 with TRBJ2-6; 10 nucleotides align to TRBD1. The CDR3 has 17 amino acids. Looked up from germline, CDR1 is SGHTA and CDR2 is FQGNSA. Trimming took 2 bases from V and 2 from J; bases not matched to a gene: 3. DNA of the CDR3: TGTGCCAGCAGCTTAAGGACAGGGGGTGCTGGGGCCAACGTCCTGACTTTC. Its protein is CASSLRTGGAGANVLTF. The variable domain in full, with the rest retrieved from reference TRBV7-2 and TRBJ2-6, is GAGVSQSPSNKVTEKGKDVELRCDPISGHTALYWYRQSLGQGLEFLIYFQGNSAPDKSGLPSDRFSAERTGGSVSTLTIQRTQQEDSAVYLCASSLRTGGAGANVLTFGAGSRLTVL.

This chain connects TRBV29-1 to TRBJ2-1, with TRBD2 as a possible D gene (5 bases). V was pared by 2 bases and J by 2 bases, with 13 bases between. Germline loops: CDR1 SQVTM, CDR2 ANQGSEA. This CDR3 spans 15 amino acids. The CDR3 bases are TGCAGCGTTGAATTCAAGAGCGGAACCTACAATGAGCAGTTCTTC. Its translation is CSVEFKSGTYNEQFF.

The rearrangement joins TRBV9 to TRBJ2-7; the match to TRBD2 covers 11 bases. CDR3 length: 16 residues. Germline-derived CDR1 and CDR2 are SGDLS and YYNGEE. J lost 2 bases, V lost 3 bases, and 7 bases had no gene match. The CDR3 spells CASSEGGTSGTYEQYF. For the CDR3, the DNA is TGTGCCAGCAGCGAGGGTGGGACTAGCGGAACCTACGAGCAGTACTTC.

The chain is built from TRBV6-5 and TRBJ1-1; 10 bases match TRBD1. Per the germline V gene, CDR1 is MNHEY and CDR2 is SVGAGI. Trimming took 7 bases from V and 7 from J; bases not matched to a gene: 9. This CDR3 spans 14 amino acids. The CDR3 DNA reads TGTGCCAGCAATGCGGGACAGGGGCTTTATGAAGCTTTCTTT. As protein: CASNAGQGLYEAFF.

This chain joins TRBV18 and TRBJ1-1, with D uncertain. In germline, CDR1 is KGHSH, CDR2 LQKENI. The CDR3 has 13 amino acids. Trimming left V 1 base short and J 3 bases short, with 6 bases between. In DNA, the CDR3 is TGTGCCAGCTCACCACTGAGGGACACTGAAGCTTTCTTT. Amino acids: CASSPLRDTEAFF.

The chain combines TRBV19 with TRBJ2-7; 7 bases match TRBD1. The CDR3 consists of 13 residues. Trimming cost V 3 bases and J 7 bases; bases outside gene matches: 6. Germline values: CDR1 LNHDA, CDR2 SQIVND (reference sequence). The CDR3 spells CASSIRTGTEQYF. The CDR3 DNA sequence: TGTGCCAGTAGTATCAGGACAGGAACAGAGCAGTACTTC.